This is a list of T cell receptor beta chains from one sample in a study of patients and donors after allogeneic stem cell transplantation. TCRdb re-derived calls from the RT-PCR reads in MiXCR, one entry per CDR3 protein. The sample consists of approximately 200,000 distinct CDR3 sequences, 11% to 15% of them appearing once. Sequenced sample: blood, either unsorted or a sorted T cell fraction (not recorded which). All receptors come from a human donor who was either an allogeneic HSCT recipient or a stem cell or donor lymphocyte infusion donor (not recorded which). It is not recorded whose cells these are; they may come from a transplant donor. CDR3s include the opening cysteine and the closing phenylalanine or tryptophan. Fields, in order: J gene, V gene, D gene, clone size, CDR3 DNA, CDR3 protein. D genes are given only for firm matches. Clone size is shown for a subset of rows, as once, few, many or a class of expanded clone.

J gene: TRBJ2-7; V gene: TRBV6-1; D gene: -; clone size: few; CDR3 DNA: TGTGCCAGCATGGGACAAACCTACTACGAGCAGTACTTC; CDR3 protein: CASMGQTYYEQYF
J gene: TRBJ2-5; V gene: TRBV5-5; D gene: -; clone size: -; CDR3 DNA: TGTGCCAGCAGCTCCGAGACTGGGAGGCAAGAGACCCAGTACTTC; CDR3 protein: CASSSETGRQETQYF
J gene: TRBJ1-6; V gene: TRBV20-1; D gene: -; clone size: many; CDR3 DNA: TGCAGTGCTAGAGGCCGGCTTTCTTACGGGAATTCACCCCTCCACTTT; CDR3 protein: CSARGRLSYGNSPLHF
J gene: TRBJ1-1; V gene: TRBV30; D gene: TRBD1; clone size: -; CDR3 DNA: TGTGCCTGGGTAAGACAGGGGAACACTGAAGCTTTCTTT; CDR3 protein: CAWVRQGNTEAFF
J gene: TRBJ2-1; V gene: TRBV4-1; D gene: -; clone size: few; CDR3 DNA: TGCGCCAGCAGCCAAGACTGGGGCAGAGGTTCCTACAATGAGCAGTTCTTC; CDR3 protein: CASSQDWGRGSYNEQFF
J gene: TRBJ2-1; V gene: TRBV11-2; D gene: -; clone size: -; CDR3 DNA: TGTGCCAGCAGCTTCGGCGGTGGGGGTGAGCAGTTCTTC; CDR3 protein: CASSFGGGGEQFF
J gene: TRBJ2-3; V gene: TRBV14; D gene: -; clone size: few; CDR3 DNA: TGTGCCAGCAGCCAAGATCCCCTGAGGGTTCCAACGAGGGCAGATACGCAGTATTTT; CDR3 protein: CASSQDPLRVPTRADTQYF
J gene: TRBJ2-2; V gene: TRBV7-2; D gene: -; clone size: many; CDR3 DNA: TGTGCCAGCAGCGAGCAGGGGGGGGTTAACACCGGGGAGCTGTTTTTT; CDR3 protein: CASSEQGGVNTGELFF
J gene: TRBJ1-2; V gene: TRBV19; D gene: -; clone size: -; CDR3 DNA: TGTGCCAGTAGTATAGGTATGGGAGGTGGCTACACCTTC; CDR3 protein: CASSIGMGGGYTF
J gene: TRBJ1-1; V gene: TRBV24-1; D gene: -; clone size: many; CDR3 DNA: TGTGCCACCAGTGACAACAGGAAAAACACTGAAGCTTTCTTT; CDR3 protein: CATSDNRKNTEAFF
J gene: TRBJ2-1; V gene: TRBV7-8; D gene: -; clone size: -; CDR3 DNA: TGTGCCAGCAGCTTAGTAGTAGCGGCTAGGGATGAGCAGTTCTTC; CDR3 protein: CASSLVVAARDEQFF
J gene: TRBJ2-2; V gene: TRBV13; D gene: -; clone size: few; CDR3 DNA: TGTGCCAGCAGCCCCGGGGTTCAGGACACCGGGGAGCTGTTTTTT; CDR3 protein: CASSPGVQDTGELFF
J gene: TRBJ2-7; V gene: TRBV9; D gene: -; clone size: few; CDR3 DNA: TGTGCCAGCAGTGGATTAGCGGAAGAGCAGTACTTC; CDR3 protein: CASSGLAEEQYF
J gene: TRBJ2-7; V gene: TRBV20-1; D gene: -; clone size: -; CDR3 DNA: TGCAGTGCAACGGGGACTCTGTCTAACGAGCAGTACTTC; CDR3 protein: CSATGTLSNEQYF
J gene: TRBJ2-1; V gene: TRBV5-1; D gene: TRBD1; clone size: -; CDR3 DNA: TGCGCCAGCAGCTCTGATTCCGGGACAGGGAACAACAATGAGCAGTTCTTC; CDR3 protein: CASSSDSGTGNNNEQFF
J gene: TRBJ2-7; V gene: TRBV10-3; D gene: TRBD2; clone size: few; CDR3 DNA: TGTGCCATCAGTGCGGTCAGTGGGCGGGAGGGCCGGTACGAGCAGTACTTC; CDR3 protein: CAISAVSGREGRYEQYF
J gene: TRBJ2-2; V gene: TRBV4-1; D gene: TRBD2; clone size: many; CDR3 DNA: TGCGCCAGCAGCCCTAGCGGGGCGAACACCGGGGAGCTGTTTTTT; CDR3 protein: CASSPSGANTGELFF
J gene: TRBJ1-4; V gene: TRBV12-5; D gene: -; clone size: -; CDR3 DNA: TGTGCTAGTGGTTTGGTATTAAGGGGAGGCGATGAAAAACTGTTTTTT; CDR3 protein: CASGLVLRGGDEKLFF
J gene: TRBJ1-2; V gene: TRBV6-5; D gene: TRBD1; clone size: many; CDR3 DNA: TGTGCCAGCAGTTACTCGGGACAGCTCACCGGCTACACCTTC; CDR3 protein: CASSYSGQLTGYTF
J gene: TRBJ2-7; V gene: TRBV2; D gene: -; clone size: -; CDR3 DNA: TGTGCCAGCAGTGAGGGGGGCAGGGGTTACGAGCAGTACTTC; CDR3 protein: CASSEGGRGYEQYF
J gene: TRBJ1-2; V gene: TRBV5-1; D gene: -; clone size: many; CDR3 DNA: TGCGCCAGCAGCTTTACAGGGACCTCGGCGGACAGCTATGGCTACACCTTC; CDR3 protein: CASSFTGTSADSYGYTF
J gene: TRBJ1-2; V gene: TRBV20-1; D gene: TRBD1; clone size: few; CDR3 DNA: TGCAGTGCCAAGGAGGGACAGGCACTCTATGGCTACACCTTC; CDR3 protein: CSAKEGQALYGYTF
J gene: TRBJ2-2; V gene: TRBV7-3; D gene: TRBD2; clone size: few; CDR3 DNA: TGTGCCAGCAGCGAGGGACTAGCGGACACCGGGGAGCTGTTTTTT; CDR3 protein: CASSEGLADTGELFF
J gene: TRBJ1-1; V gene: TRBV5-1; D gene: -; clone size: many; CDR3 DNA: TGCGCCAGCAGCTTGACCGGCACAGGGAACACTGAAGCTTTCTTT; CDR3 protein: CASSLTGTGNTEAFF
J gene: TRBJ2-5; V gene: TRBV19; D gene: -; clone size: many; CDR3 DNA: TGTGCCAGTAGTGAGGGCAGACAAGAGACCCAGTACTTC; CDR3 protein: CASSEGRQETQYF
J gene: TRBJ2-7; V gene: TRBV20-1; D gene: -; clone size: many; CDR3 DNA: TGCAGTGCTAGGGGGCAGGTCGCAGTTTACGAGCAGTACTTC; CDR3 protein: CSARGQVAVYEQYF
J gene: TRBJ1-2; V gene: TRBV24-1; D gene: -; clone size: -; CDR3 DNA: TGTGCCACCAGTGACCTTGGGCAGGGAGGCTACACCTTC; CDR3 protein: CATSDLGQGGYTF
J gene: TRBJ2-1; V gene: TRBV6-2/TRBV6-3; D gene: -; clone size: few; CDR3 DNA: TGTGCCAGCAGTTACTCTGGGAGTGGCAATGAGCAGTTCTTC; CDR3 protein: CASSYSGSGNEQFF
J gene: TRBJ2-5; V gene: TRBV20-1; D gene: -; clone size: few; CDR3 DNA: TGCAGTGCTACGGACACAGAAGAGACCCAGTACTTC; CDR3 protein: CSATDTEETQYF